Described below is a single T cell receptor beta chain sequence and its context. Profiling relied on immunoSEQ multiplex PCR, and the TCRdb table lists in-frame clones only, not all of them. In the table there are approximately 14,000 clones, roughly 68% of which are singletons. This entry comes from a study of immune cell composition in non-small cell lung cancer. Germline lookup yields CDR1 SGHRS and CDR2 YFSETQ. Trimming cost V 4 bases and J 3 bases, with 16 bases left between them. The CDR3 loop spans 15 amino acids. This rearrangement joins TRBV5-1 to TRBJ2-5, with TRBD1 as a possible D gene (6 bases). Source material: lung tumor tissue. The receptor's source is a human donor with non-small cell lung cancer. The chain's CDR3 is CASSPRTVPEETQYF. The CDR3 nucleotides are TGCGCCAGCAGCCCTAGGACAGTTCCGGAAGAGACCCAGTACTTC.